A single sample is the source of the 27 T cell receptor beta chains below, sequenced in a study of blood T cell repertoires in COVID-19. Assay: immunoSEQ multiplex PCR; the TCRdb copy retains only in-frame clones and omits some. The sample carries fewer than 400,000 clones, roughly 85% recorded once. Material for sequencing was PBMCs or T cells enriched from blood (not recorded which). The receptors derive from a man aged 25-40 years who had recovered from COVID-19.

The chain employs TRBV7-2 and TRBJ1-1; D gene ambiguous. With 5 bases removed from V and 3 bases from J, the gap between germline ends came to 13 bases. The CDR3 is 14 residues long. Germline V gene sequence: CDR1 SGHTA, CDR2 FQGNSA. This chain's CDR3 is CASSIYTADTEAFF. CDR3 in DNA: TGTGCCAGCAGCATATATACAGCGGACACTGAAGCTTTCTTT.

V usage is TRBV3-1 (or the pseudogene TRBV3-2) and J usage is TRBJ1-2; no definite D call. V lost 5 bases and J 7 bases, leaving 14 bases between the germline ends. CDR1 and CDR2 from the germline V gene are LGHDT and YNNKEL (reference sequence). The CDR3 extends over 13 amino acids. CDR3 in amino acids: CASSSSGVPGYTF. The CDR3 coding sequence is TGTGCCAGCAGCTCCAGCGGGGTACCTGGCTACACCTTC.

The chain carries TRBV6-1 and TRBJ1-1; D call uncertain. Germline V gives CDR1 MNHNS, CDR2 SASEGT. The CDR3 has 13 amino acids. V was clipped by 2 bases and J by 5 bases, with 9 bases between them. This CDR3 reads CASSESEGTEAFF. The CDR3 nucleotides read TGTGCCAGCAGTGAATCCGAGGGTACTGAAGCTTTCTTT.

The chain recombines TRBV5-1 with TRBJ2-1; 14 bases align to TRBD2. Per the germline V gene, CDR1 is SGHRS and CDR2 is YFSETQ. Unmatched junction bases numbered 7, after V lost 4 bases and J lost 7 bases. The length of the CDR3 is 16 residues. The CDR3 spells CASSTWTSGGKNEQFF. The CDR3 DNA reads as TGCGCCAGCAGCACATGGACTAGCGGGGGGAAGAATGAGCAGTTCTTC. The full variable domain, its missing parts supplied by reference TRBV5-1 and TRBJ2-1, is KAGVTQTPRYLIKTRGQQVTLSCSPISGHRSVSWYQQTPGQGLQFLFEYFSETQRNKGNFPGRFSGRQFSNSRSEMNVSTLELGDSALYLCASSTWTSGGKNEQFFGPGTRLTVL.

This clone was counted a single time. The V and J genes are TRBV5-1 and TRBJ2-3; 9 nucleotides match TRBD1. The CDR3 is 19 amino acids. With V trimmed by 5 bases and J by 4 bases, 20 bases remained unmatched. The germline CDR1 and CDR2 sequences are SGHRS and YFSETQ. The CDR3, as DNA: TGCGCCAGCAGAATTGCATTGTCGTCTGGGACAGGGAGGGCAGATACGCAGTATTTT. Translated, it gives CASRIALSSGTGRADTQYF.

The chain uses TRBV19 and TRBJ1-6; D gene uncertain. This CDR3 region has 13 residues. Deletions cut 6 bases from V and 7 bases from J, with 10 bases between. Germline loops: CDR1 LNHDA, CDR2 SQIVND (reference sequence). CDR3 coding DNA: TGTGCCAGTAGCCCCAGTTCGAATTCACCCCTCCACTTT. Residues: CASSPSSNSPLHF. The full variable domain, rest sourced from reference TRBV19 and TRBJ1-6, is DGGITQSPKYLFRKEGQNVTLSCEQNLNHDAMYWYRQDPGQGLRLIYYSQIVNDFQKGDIAEGYSVSREKKESFPLTVTSAQKNPTAFYLCASSPSSNSPLHFGNGTRLTVT.

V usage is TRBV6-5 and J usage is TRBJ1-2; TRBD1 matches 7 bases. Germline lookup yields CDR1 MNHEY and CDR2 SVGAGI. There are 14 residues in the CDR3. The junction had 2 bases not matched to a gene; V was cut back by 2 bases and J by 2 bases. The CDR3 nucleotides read TGTGCCAGCAGTTACCGGACAGGAAACTATGGCTACACCTTC. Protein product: CASSYRTGNYGYTF.

This chain's CDR3 is CAISGGSGTENTEAFF. CDR3 DNA sequence: TGTGCCATCAGTGGAGGATCCGGGACAGAGAACACTGAAGCTTTCTTT. This chain links TRBV10-3 with TRBJ1-1, with 7 bases lining up with TRBD1. J was trimmed by 1 base and V by 4 bases; bases with no gene match: 9. CDR3 length equals 16 residues. CDR1 is ENHRY and CDR2 is SYGVKD in the germline V gene.

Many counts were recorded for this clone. This CDR3 reads CATSPGILLWDRDPKTIQPQHF. The CDR3 DNA reads as TGTGCCACCAGCCCCGGTATCCTTCTTTGGGACAGGGACCCGAAAACTATTCAGCCCCAGCATTTT. The chain carries TRBV15 and TRBJ1-5, with TRBD1 identical over 9 bases. CDR1 is LNHNV and CDR2 is YYDKDF in the germline V gene (reference sequence). Trimming cost V 5 bases and J 6 bases; bases outside gene matches: 29. The CDR3 runs to 22 residues.

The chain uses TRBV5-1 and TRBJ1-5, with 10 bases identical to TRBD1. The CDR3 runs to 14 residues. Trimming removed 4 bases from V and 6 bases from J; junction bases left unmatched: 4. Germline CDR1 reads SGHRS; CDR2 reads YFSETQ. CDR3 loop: CASSPGQGFQPQHF. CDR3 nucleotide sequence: TGCGCCAGCAGCCCGGGACAGGGGTTTCAGCCCCAGCATTTT. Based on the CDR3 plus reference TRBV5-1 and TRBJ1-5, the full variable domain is KAGVTQTPRYLIKTRGQQVTLSCSPISGHRSVSWYQQTPGQGLQFLFEYFSETQRNKGNFPGRFSGRQFSNSRSEMNVSTLELGDSALYLCASSPGQGFQPQHFGDGTRLSIL.

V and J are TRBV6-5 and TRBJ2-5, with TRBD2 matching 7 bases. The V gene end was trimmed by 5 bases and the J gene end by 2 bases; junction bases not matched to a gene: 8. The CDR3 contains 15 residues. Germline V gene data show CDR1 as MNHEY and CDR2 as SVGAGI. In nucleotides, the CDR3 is TGTGCCAGCAGTAACGGGGGACTACCTCAAGAGACCCAGTACTTC. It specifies CASSNGGLPQETQYF.

CDR3 DNA sequence: TGTGCCAGCAGGAGGATAGACAGGGATAATTCACCCCTCCACTTT. It specifies CASRRIDRDNSPLHF. The V gene is TRBV6-5, the J gene TRBJ1-6; 7 nucleotides align to TRBD1. The junction had 7 bases not matched to a gene; V was cut back by 6 bases and J by 5 bases. The CDR3 is made up of 15 amino acids. CDR1 and CDR2 from the germline V gene are MNHEY and SVGAGI.

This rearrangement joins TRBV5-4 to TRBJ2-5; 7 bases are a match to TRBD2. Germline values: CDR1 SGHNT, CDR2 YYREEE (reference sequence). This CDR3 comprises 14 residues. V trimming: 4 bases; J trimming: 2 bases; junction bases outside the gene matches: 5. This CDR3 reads CASSPAGWQETQYF. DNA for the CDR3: TGTGCCAGCAGCCCAGCGGGGTGGCAAGAGACCCAGTACTTC. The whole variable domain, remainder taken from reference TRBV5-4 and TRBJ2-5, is ETGVTQSPTHLIKTRGQQVTLRCSSQSGHNTVSWYQQALGQGPQFIFQYYREEENGRGNFPPRFSGLQFPNYSSELNVNALELDDSALYLCASSPAGWQETQYFGPGTRLLVL.

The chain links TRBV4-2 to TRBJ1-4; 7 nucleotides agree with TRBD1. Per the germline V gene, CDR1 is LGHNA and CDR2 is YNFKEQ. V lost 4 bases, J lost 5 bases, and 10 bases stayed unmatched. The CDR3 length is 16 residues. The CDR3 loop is CASSPNTGQQNEKLFF. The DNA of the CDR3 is TGTGCCAGCAGCCCAAATACGGGACAGCAAAATGAAAAACTGTTTTTT.

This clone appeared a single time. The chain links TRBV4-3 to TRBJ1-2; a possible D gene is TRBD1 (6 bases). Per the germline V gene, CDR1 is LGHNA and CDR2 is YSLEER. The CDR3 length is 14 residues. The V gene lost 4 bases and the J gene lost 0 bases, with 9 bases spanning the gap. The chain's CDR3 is CASSLTGSNYGYTF. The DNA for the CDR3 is TGCGCCAGCAGCCTTACAGGGTCTAACTATGGCTACACCTTC.

DNA of the CDR3: TGTGCCTGGAGTGTATTGCCAGGGGTCAATCAGCCCCAGCATTTT. Translation gives CAWSVLPGVNQPQHF. The gene calls are TRBV30 and TRBJ1-5; tentatively, D is TRBD1 (6 bases). This CDR3 is built from 15 residues. The germline V gene encodes CDR1 GTSNPN and CDR2 SVGIG (reference sequence). Trimming pared 0 bases from V and 3 bases from J, leaving 12 bases between.

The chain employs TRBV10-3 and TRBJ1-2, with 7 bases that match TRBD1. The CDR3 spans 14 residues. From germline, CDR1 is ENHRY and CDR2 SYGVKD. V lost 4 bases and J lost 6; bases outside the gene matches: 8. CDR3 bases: TGTGCCATCAGTGTGTTAGGGGGCGGGGATGGCTACACCTTC. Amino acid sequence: CAISVLGGGDGYTF.

CDR3 residues: CASSPGSLETETQYF. The CDR3 coding sequence is TGTGCCAGCAGCCCCGGATCCTTGGAGACAGAGACCCAGTACTTC. The V gene is TRBV9, the J gene TRBJ2-5; D gene uncertain. CDR1 is SGDLS, CDR2 YYNGEE, per germline. V dropped 4 bases and J dropped 4 bases, with 17 bases sitting between them. The CDR3 has 15 residues.

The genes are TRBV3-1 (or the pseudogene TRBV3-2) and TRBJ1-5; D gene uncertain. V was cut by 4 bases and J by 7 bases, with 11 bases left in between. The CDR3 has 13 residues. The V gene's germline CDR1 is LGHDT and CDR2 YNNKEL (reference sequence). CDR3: CASSRVGVQPQHF. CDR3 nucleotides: TGTGCCAGCAGCCGCGTCGGGGTACAGCCCCAGCATTTT.

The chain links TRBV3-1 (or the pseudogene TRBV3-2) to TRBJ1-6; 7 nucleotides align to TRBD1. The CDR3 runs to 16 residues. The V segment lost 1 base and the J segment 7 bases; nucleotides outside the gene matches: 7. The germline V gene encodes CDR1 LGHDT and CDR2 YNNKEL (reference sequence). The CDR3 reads CASSQVGGGANSPLHF. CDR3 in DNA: TGTGCCAGCAGCCAAGTAGGAGGGGGCGCGAATTCACCCCTCCACTTT.

The CDR3 loop is CASSYLYRNTEAFF. The CDR3 nucleotides read TGTGCCAGCAGTTACCTCTATCGGAACACTGAAGCTTTCTTT. The rearrangement links TRBV6-5 to TRBJ1-1; D remains unclear. CDR1 MNHEY and CDR2 SVGAGI come from the germline V gene. The V gene lost 2 bases and the J gene lost 1 base, with 8 bases spanning the gap. CDR3 size: 14 residues.

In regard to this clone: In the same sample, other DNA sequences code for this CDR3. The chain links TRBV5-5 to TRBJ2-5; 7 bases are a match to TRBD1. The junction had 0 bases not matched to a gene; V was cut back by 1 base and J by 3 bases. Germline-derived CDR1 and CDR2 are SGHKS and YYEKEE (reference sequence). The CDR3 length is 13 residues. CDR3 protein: CASSLTGEETQYF. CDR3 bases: TGTGCCAGCAGCTTGACAGGGGAAGAGACCCAGTACTTC.

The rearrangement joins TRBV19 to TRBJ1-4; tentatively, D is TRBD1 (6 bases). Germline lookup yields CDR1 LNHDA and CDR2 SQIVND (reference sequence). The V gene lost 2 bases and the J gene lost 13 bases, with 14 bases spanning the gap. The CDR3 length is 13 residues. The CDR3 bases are TGTGCCAGTAGTATACCCACAGGGCCCAGACTGTTTTTT. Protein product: CASSIPTGPRLFF.

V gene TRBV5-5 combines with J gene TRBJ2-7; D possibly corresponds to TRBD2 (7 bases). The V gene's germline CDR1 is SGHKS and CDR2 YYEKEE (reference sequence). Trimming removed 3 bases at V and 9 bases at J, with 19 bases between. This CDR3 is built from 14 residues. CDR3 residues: CASSSSGGPGRQYF. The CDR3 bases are TGTGCCAGCAGCTCTTCGGGGGGCCCAGGGCGGCAGTACTTC. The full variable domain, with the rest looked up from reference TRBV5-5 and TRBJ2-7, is DAGVTQSPTHLIKTRGQQVTLRCSPISGHKSVSWYQQVLGQGPQFIFQYYEKEERGRGNFPDRFSARQFPNYSSELNVNALLLGDSALYLCASSSSGGPGRQYFGPGTRLTVT.

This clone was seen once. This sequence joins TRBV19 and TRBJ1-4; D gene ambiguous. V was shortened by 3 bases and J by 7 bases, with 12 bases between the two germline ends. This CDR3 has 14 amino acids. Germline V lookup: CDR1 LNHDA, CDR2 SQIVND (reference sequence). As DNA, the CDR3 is TGTGCCAGTAGTATCGTCGGGTTTACTGAAAAACTGTTTTTT. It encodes CASSIVGFTEKLFF.

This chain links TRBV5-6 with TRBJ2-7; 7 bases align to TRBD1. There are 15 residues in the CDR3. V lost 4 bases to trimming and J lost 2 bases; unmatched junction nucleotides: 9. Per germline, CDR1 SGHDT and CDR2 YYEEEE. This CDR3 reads CASSPQGLNTYEQYF. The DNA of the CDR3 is TGTGCCAGCAGCCCACAGGGGCTGAATACCTACGAGCAGTACTTC.

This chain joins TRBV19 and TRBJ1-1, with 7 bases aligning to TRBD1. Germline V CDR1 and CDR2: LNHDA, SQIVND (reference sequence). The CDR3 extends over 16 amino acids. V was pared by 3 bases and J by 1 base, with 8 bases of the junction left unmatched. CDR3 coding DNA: TGTGCCAGTAGTATCTTAGGACAGGCTACGAACACTGAAGCTTTCTTT. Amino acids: CASSILGQATNTEAFF.